These 6 T cell receptor beta chains came from one sample sequenced in a study of CD8 T cells in ankylosing spondylitis. A single record per CDR3 protein comes from TCRdb applying MiXCR to the 5' RACE reads. The table has roughly 150,000 distinct CDR3 sequences, around 32% seen once. Sequenced input: synovial fluid, either unsorted or a sorted T cell fraction (not recorded which). The receptors stem from a male donor with ankylosing spondylitis.

There are many counts of this clonotype. The CDR3 is CASSYSKPPAMYEQYF. CDR3 DNA: TGTGCCAGCAGTTACTCGAAACCACCGGCGATGTACGAGCAGTACTTC. The J gene is TRBJ2-7, the V gene TRBV6-2 or TRBV6-3; D remains ambiguous. The CDR3 spans 16 residues. Deletions cut 0 bases from V and 4 bases from J, with 16 bases between. Germline V gives CDR1 MNHEY, CDR2 SVGEGT.

The chain couples TRBV1 to TRBJ2-1; the table's D call TRBD1 went unverified against the DNA. TRBV1 counts as a pseudogene. The CDR3 runs to 16 residues. The CDR3 sequence is CTSSQETGTIDNEQFF. CDR3 nucleotides: TGCACCAGCAGCCAGGAAACCGGGACAATCGACAATGAGCAGTTCTTC.

The chain joins TRBV20-1 to TRBJ1-5; D unclear. In germline, CDR1 is DFQATT, CDR2 SNEGSKA (reference sequence). The V end was cut by 1 base, the J end by 1 base, with 11 bases between. The CDR3 is 15 residues long. This CDR3 is CSARASGRSNQPQHF. Here the CDR3 DNA reads TGCAGTGCTAGAGCTTCCGGGAGAAGCAATCAGCCCCAGCATTTT.

This chain uses TRBV3-1 with TRBJ2-1; weak D call: TRBD2 (7 bases). The V and J ends lost 1 base and 8 bases respectively, with 12 bases between them. The CDR3 totals 14 residues. Germline V gene lookup returns CDR1 LGHDT and CDR2 YNNKEL (reference sequence). CDR3 bases: TGTGCCAGCAGCCAAGCCAACGGGGGGCATGAGCAGTTCTTC. It is translated as CASSQANGGHEQFF.

Ten or more counts support this clonotype. This chain joins TRBV5-1 and TRBJ2-1, with a weak D call TRBD1 (5 bases). V lost 0 bases and J lost 8, with 15 bases in between. This CDR3 is 15 amino acids long. CDR1 SGHRS and CDR2 YFSETQ come from the germline V gene. The CDR3 DNA follows: TGCGCCAGCAGCTTGGTGGGGCAGGGAATGTATGAGCAGTTCTTC. This sequence encodes CASSLVGQGMYEQFF.

The rearrangement uses TRBV20-1 and TRBJ1-1; no definite D call. The ends were cut back, 3 bases at V and 1 base at J, with 9 bases in the middle. CDR3 length: 13 amino acids. Per the germline V gene, CDR1 is DFQATT and CDR2 is SNEGSKA (reference sequence). CDR3 nucleotide sequence: TGCAGTGCTAGGCCCCTCAAGAACACTGAAGCTTTCTTT. Translation gives CSARPLKNTEAFF.